Only a few counts were recorded for the clone carrying this T cell receptor (beta chain). Its antigen remains unknown. Building of the TCR beta libraries involved iRepertoire HTBI primers and Arm-PCR of CDR3 regions. From the multiplex PCR reads, TCRdb called clonotypes with MiXCR, one entry per CDR3 protein. Among fewer than 400,000 distinct CDR3 sequences listed, about a fifth were seen once. The data were obtained in a study of regulatory T cells in long-lasting Graves disease. Whole-study findings and limits: A greater number of public clonotypes (approximately 2,500) was shared by persistent patients than by new patients (around 1,000). The small sample size may have reduced accuracy. Patients whose Graves' disease persisted exhibited lower TCR diversity than those newly diagnosed.

Time point reported: persistent/refractory GD, antithyroid drugs over 5 years with positive TRAb. The TCR library was prepared using RNA isolated from PBMCs. Under American Thyroid Association guidelines, Graves' disease was diagnosed. Germline V gene lookup returns CDR1 MDHEN and CDR2 SYDVKM. Trimming cost V 4 bases and J 5 bases, with 12 bases left between them. The CDR3 sequence is 14 residues long. This specimen was peripheral blood mononuclear cells (PBMCs), taken when the disease was refractory, from a patient treated with antithyroid drugs. The sequence derives from a female donor with Graves disease. V usage is TRBV28 and J usage is TRBJ2-1; TRBD1 might be the D (5 bases). The CDR3 coding sequence is TGTGCCAGCAGTTCAAGGGGAAAGGACAATGAGCAGTTCTTC. Translated, it gives CASSSRGKDNEQFF.